This T cell receptor beta chain was found in a study of T cell responses to AZD1222 COVID-19 vaccine. Broader study findings: Repertoire sampling occurred only after the peak T cell response.

A word on this clone: The antigen is unknown.

The repertoire was sequenced with immunoSEQ multiplex PCR; TCRdb's copy has only in-frame clones and lacks some. The data show about 150,000 clones, 80% to 95% seen once. The receptor was derived from an adult who received the AZD1222 COVID-19 vaccine. The sequencing used peripheral blood, collected 28 days after the second AZD1222 dose.

CDR3 loop: CASSPRTGLGGNQPQHF. In nucleotides, the CDR3 is TGTGCCAGCTCACCTCGGACAGGGTTGGGGGGCAATCAGCCCCAGCATTTT. V usage is TRBV18 and J usage is TRBJ1-5; the match to TRBD1 covers 8 bases. The junction had 9 bases not matched to a gene; V was cut back by 3 bases and J by 2 bases. This CDR3 is built from 17 residues. CDR1 and CDR2 from the germline V gene are KGHSH and LQKENI.